This TCR beta chain was obtained from a study of blood T cell repertoires in COVID-19. Looking at the study overall: T cells, B-cell-depleted T cells, or PBMCs provided the cDNA or gDNA that served as material.

Participants had their cohort set by participant-reported clinical history. In the original workflow: Amplification from reference gene primers served as the basis for estimated nucleated cell counts. TCRdb's table, derived via immunoSEQ multiplex PCR, lists solely in-frame clones and lacks some. The DNA gave D and trimming, while V, J and clone size come from that table. The repertoire holds 220,000 or so clones, with about four fifths as singletons. V lost 7 bases, J lost 4 bases, and 13 bases stayed unmatched. This CDR3 comprises 15 residues. Germline lookup yields CDR1 SEHNR and CDR2 FQNEAQ (reference sequence).

Sequenced input: PBMCs or T cells enriched from blood (not recorded which). The TCR comes from a woman aged 40 to 49 who had recovered from COVID-19. V usage is TRBV7-9 and J usage is TRBJ2-7; 7 bases agree with TRBD1. CDR3 DNA: TGTGCCAGCACCCACCTCGGACAGGCACCTTACGAGCAGTACTTC. This codes for CASTHLGQAPYEQYF. Combining the CDR3 with reference TRBV7-9 and TRBJ2-7 gives the whole variable domain DTGVSQNPRHKITKRGQNVTFRCDPISEHNRLYWYRQTLGQGPEFLTYFQNEAQLEKSRLLSDRFSAERPKGSFSTLEIQRTEQGDSAMYLCASTHLGQAPYEQYFGPGTRLTVT.